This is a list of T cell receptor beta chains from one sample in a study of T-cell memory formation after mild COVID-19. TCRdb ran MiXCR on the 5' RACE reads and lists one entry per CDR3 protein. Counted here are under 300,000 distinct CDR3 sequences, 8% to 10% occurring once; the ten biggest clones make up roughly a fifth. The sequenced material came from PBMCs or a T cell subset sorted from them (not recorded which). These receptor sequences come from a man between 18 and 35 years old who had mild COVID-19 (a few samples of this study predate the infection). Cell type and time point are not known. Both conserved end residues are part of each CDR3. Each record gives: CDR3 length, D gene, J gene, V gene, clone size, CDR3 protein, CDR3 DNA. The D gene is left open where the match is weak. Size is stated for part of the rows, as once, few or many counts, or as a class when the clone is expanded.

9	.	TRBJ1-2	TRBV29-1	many	CSVSGGYTF	TGCAGCGTTAGTGGTGGCTACACCTTC
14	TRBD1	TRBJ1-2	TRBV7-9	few	CASSGGQGNYGYTF	TGTGCCAGCAGCGGTGGACAGGGGAACTATGGCTACACCTTC
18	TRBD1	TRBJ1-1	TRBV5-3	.	CARSSWGTGANMNTEAFF	TGTGCCAGAAGCTCGTGGGGGACAGGGGCTAACATGAACACTGAAGCTTTCTTT
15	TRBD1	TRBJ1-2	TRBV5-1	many	CASSTDPGQDYGYTF	TGCGCCAGCAGCACTGACCCGGGACAGGACTATGGCTACACCTTC
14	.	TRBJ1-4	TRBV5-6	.	CASSLAGANEKLFF	TGTGCCAGCAGCTTGGCGGGGGCTAATGAAAAACTGTTTTTT
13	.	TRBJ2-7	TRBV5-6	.	CASSLVRAGEQYF	TGTGCCAGCAGCTTGGTCAGGGCGGGGGAGCAGTACTTC
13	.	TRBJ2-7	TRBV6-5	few	CASSYSVSYEQYF	TGTGCCAGCAGTTACTCGGTCTCCTACGAGCAGTACTTC
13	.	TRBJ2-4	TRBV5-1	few	CASSLGPGNIQYF	TGCGCCAGCAGCTTGGGCCCAGGCAACATTCAGTACTTC
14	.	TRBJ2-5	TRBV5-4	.	CASSVTWTGETQYF	TGTGCCAGCAGCGTGACTTGGACGGGAGAGACCCAGTACTTC
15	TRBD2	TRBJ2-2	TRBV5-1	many	CASRMSGTNTGELFF	TGCGCCAGCAGGATGAGCGGGACGAACACCGGGGAGCTGTTTTTT
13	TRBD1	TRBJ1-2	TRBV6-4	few	CASSLGQGSGYTF	TGTGCCAGCAGCCTCGGACAGGGCTCTGGCTACACCTTC
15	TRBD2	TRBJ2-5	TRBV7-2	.	CASSQGAGGKETQYF	TGTGCCAGCAGCCAGGGAGCGGGGGGCAAAGAGACCCAGTACTTC
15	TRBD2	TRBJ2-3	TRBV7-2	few	CASRLAGGITDTQYF	TGTGCCAGCAGACTAGCGGGGGGCATCACAGATACGCAGTATTTT
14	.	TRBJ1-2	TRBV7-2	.	CASSPDTSFYGYTF	TGTGCCAGCAGCCCGGACACCTCCTTCTATGGCTACACCTTC
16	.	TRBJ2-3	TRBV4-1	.	CASSHLGGSPDGTQYF	TGCGCCAGCAGCCACCTGGGGGGATCCCCGGATGGTACGCAGTATTTT
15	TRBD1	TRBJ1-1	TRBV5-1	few	CASSSPDRGGTEAFF	TGCGCCAGCAGCTCCCCGGACAGGGGAGGAACTGAAGCTTTCTTT